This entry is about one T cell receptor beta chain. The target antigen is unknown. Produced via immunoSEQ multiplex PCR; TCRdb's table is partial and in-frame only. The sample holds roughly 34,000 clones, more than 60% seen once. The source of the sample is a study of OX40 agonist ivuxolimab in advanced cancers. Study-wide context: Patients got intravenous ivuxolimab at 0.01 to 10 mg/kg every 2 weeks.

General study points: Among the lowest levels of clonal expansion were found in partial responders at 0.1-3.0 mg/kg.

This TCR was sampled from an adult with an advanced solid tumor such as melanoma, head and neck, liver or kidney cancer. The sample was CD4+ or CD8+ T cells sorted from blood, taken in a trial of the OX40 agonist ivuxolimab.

CDR3: CAWSGGRGYQETQYF. In DNA form, the CDR3 reads TGTGCCTGGAGTGGTGGCAGGGGGTATCAAGAGACCCAGTACTTC. V is TRBV30 and J is TRBJ2-5, with 7 positions matching TRBD1. The CDR3 spans 15 residues. Germline CDR1 and CDR2: GTSNPN and SVGIG (reference sequence). J gave up 2 bases and V 1 base, and 7 bases lay outside the gene matches.